The clone carrying this TCR beta chain appeared a few times. Its antigen is unidentified. Regarding time point: week 47, end of study. The vaccine gave 300 ug of a 20-mer mutant IDH1 peptide subcutaneously per dose. Patients received eight vaccinations in weeks 1, 3, 5, 7, 11, 15, 19, 23. The assay was immunoSEQ multiplex PCR, and TCRdb's table has in-frame clones only and misses some. The top ten hold roughly 5.6% of the sample, which has some 87,000 clones, 80% to 90% seen once. CDR1 and CDR2 from the germline V gene are SGHRS and YFSETQ. Deletions cut 6 bases from V and 6 bases from J, with 15 bases between. The CDR3 runs to 13 residues. These data originate in a study of a mutant IDH1 vaccine in newly diagnosed glioma.

This chain links TRBV5-1 with TRBJ1-2; D possibly corresponds to TRBD1 (5 bases). The source material was PBMCs, sampled from a glioma patient whose treatment included an IDH1 peptide vaccine. The receptor was isolated from a man aged 35-49 years with glioma. CDR3 sequence reads: CASTLGAGDGYTF. For the CDR3, the DNA is TGCGCCAGCACCCTAGGGGCAGGAGATGGCTACACCTTC.